Listed below are T cell receptor beta chains from one sample, sequenced in a study of neurological immune-mediated disorders. TCRdb used MiXCR to reprocess the 5' RACE reads, holding one entry per CDR3 protein. There are about 35,000 distinct CDR3 sequences in the sample; 3% to 4.5% occur only once, and 2% to 2.5% lies in the top ten. Specimen: PBMCs. These receptors came from a man aged 25-40 years with multiple sclerosis. CDR3s include the opening cysteine and the closing phenylalanine or tryptophan. Only some rows state a clone size, as once, few, many or a class for expanded clones.

few	TRBJ1-3	TRBV10-3	CAISRDTTPSGNTIYF
many	TRBJ2-1	TRBV20-1	CSARAPGTSGHNEQFF
.	TRBJ2-1	TRBV25-1	CASQGTSGGGSSYNEQFF
few	TRBJ1-3	TRBV20-1	CSARPGQKTGLSGNTIYF
.	TRBJ2-5	TRBV20-1	CSAPRVAGKKTQYF
many	TRBJ2-6	TRBV12-3/TRBV12-4	CASRATQGLVSGANVLTF
many	TRBJ1-6	TRBV5-5	CASSSHRGLDSPLHF
many	TRBJ2-5	TRBV7-2	CASSLAATRETQYF
many	TRBJ2-1	TRBV5-6	CASSPRTVNEQFF
few	TRBJ2-7	TRBV29-1	CSAGTDTYEQCF
many	TRBJ2-5	TRBV10-3	CAISDPQGGETQYF
few	TRBJ2-5	TRBV5-1	CASSPGQDQETQYF
many	TRBJ1-1	TRBV9	CASSMPPGGSDTEAFF
many	TRBJ1-2	TRBV4-1	CASSQVESETTFNYGYTF
many	TRBJ2-5	TRBV2	CASGTLGETQYF
many	TRBJ2-7	TRBV20-1	CSARVLNGRNPYEQYF
many	TRBJ2-7	TRBV15	CATSAGSGAYEQYF
many	TRBJ1-6	TRBV3-1	CASSHVGQFQRANSPLHF
many	TRBJ1-1	TRBV18	CASLRTGENTEAFF
.	TRBJ1-2	TRBV20-1	CSASPILTGGSRGYTF
.	TRBJ2-3	TRBV20-1	CSARRGGDTQYF
many	TRBJ2-7	TRBV20-1	CSARAAGFSYEQYF
medium-sized	TRBJ2-7	TRBV7-2	CASSYYVEQYF
.	TRBJ1-5	TRBV7-2	CASSLVQGSNQPQNF
many	TRBJ2-7	TRBV11-2	CASSADRLYEQYF
many	TRBJ1-6	TRBV29-1	CSVSHEGSGSPLHF
many	TRBJ1-1	TRBV5-1	CASSSGQLNTEAFF
many	TRBJ2-5	TRBV5-1	CASSLSPLGGSVETQYF
many	TRBJ2-7	TRBV5-1	CASRPAQGPSYEQYF
many	TRBJ1-6	TRBV12-3/TRBV12-4	CASSYDGNSPLHF
few	TRBJ1-5	TRBV18	CASSDNANQPQHF
many	TRBJ2-3	TRBV6-5	CASTNGRAGGRHTQYF
few	TRBJ1-2	TRBV5-1	CASRDEGRDYGYTF
many	TRBJ2-5	TRBV7-9	CASSVMPGRGGETQYF
many	TRBJ2-2	TRBV18	CASSIRERTGELFF
many	TRBJ2-3	TRBV20-1	CSAWLTSTDTQYF
many	TRBJ2-4	TRBV10-1	CASSESRVAKNIQYF
many	TRBJ1-2	TRBV6-5	CASMRTDYNYGYTF